This T cell receptor (beta chain) was retrieved from a study of CD8 T cells in Susac syndrome (dated by TCRdb to about 2019). For context, the study as a whole: The study used repertoire sequencing to test whether antigen drove CD8+ T cell activation and differentiation in Susac syndrome.

RNA was extracted using the RNeasy kit, and roughly 0.5 to 1 ug of the RNA was reverse transcribed with random hexamers. The immunoSEQ multiplex PCR assay, which covers 54 Vbeta and 13 Jbeta segments, was used to amplify TCR beta CDR3 regions. To correct PCR amplification bias, a synthetic template baseline was used for both primer optimization and computational correction. The study's processing was this. Reads were assigned to V, D and J genes according to IMGT and analyzed in immunoSEQ Analyzer, with only productive sequences retained. To calculate clonality, Shannon entropy was normalized by log2 of the number of productive unique sequences and then subtracted from one. For each patient and control, public and private clones were evaluated within the 100 most prevalent clones. Susac-specific clones were defined as absent from healthy and MS cohorts, 850 to 1,300 published viral clones and other ImmuneACCESS disease sequences. The public reads were reanalyzed by TCRdb: fastp trimming at Q25, MiXCR alignment, in-frame beta chains only. CDR3 protein sequences are deduplicated, and each keeps its most common genes and DNA. The V and J calls shown here were made by TCRdb, not taken from the authors' results. For this sample there are some 120,000 distinct CDR3 sequences; roughly 94% appear just once. The ten largest account for around 0.12% of the sample.

On this clonotype: Its cognate antigen has yet to be identified. Base quality data are lacking; no much larger clone is found one base away.

What the authors observed across the whole study: The number of individuals in the TCR sequencing and HLA analysis was acknowledged as relatively small.

Peripheral blood CD8+ and CD4+ T cells from healthy donors, Susac syndrome patients and multiple sclerosis patients were profiled by high-throughput TCR beta sequencing. The multiple sclerosis controls were treatment-naive patients whose relapsing-remitting disease, either stable or active, fulfilled the revised McDonald criteria. CD8+ TEMRA cells were enriched by FACS, while bulk CD8+ and CD4+ T cells were purified by magnetic negative isolation. Blood was collected in EDTA tubes and processed within 24 hours, with PBMCs isolated through density gradient centrifugation. PBMCs intended for TCR sequencing were frozen in liquid nitrogen and were later thawed in a 37 degrees C water bath. The sorted or isolated CD4+, CD8+ and CD8+ TEMRA cells reached a purity of at least 90%. V is pruned by 2 bases and J by 5 bases, leaving 8 bases of the junction without a gene match. According to the germline V gene, CDR1 reads SGHRS and CDR2 reads YFSETQ. CDR3 length: 18 amino acids, cysteine to phenylalanine. The read is trimmed to its CDR3 DNA, 54 bases read in frame from base 1.

The V gene is TRBV5-1 and the J gene is TRBJ2-2, with TRBD2 identical over 14 junction bases. Material: CD4+ T cells from PBMCs. The clonotype comes from a human donor with multiple sclerosis. The DNA is as follows: TGCGCCAGCAGCTTACGACTAGCGGGAGGGCCGAGGACCGGGGAGCTGTTTTTT. This encodes CASSLRLAGGPRTGELFF.